Below are 30 T cell receptor beta chains sequenced from a single sample in a study of neurological immune-mediated disorders. MiXCR, applied by TCRdb to the 5' RACE reads, yields one record per CDR3 protein. The table records about 24,000 distinct CDR3 sequences, roughly 12% of them present only once. The sample comprised PBMCs. Every receptor here comes from a woman aged 40 to 50 with HTLV-1-associated myelopathy (HAM/TSP).

This clonotype was seen repeatedly, ten times or more. The chain combines TRBV5-1 with TRBJ2-7; tentatively, D is TRBD1 (6 bases). From germline, CDR1 is SGHRS and CDR2 YFSETQ. V was pared by 1 base and J by 3 bases, with 14 bases between. The CDR3 spans 15 residues. In DNA form, the CDR3 reads TGCGCCAGCAGCTTGAGCCCAGGGGCCGGCTACGAGCAGTACGTC. Translating gives CASSLSPGAGYEQYV.

This clonotype is termed medium-sized. The rearrangement links TRBV20-1 to TRBJ2-2; 15 nucleotides line up with TRBD2. Germline CDR1 DFQATT, CDR2 SNEGSKA (reference sequence). V gave up 1 base and J gave up 4 bases; unmatched junction bases: 4. The CDR3 has 17 amino acids. CDR3 bases: TGCAGTGCTAGAGGGGGACTAGCGGGGGGCGTCACCGGGGAGCTGTTTTTT. This sequence encodes CSARGGLAGGVTGELFF.

This clonotype showed up many times. V and J are TRBV5-1 and TRBJ2-1; tentative D call: TRBD2 (5 bases). V lost 7 bases to trimming and J lost 0 bases, with 14 bases between them. Germline-derived CDR1 and CDR2 are SGHRS and YFSETQ. The CDR3 totals 15 residues. DNA for the CDR3: TGCGCCAGCGAGCAGGTAGGACTCTCCTACAATGAGCAGTTCTTC. This encodes CASEQVGLSYNEQFF.

The sample holds many counts of this clonotype. This chain links TRBV6-6 with TRBJ2-1; 7 bases fit TRBD2. This CDR3 spans 17 amino acids. Germline V gene sequence: CDR1 MNHNY, CDR2 SVGAGI (reference sequence). The V segment lost 5 bases and the J segment 0 bases; nucleotides outside the gene matches: 10. The CDR3 nucleotides read TGTGCCAGCAGTACCTTGGGCGGGGGAGGCTCCTACAATGAGCAGTTCTTC. Residues: CASSTLGGGGSYNEQFF.

This clonotype was observed many times. The CDR3 coding sequence is TGCAGTGCTCTCGGGGCTAGCGGGGTGAACACCGGGGAGCTGTTTTTT. This sequence encodes CSALGASGVNTGELFF. The V call is TRBV20-1, the J call TRBJ2-2; 9 bases are a match to TRBD2. V gave up 5 bases and J gave up 1 base; unmatched junction bases: 8. This CDR3 is 16 amino acids long. Per the germline V gene, CDR1 is DFQATT and CDR2 is SNEGSKA (reference sequence).

This clonotype was found many times. This chain connects TRBV7-9 to TRBJ2-1; tentative D call: TRBD1 (5 bases). The CDR3 is 12 residues long. Germline CDR1 and CDR2: SEHNR and FQNEAQ (reference sequence). V gave up 5 bases and J gave up 5 bases, with 7 bases separating them. The CDR3 coding sequence is TGTGCCAGCAGCCTACAGGACAATGAGCAGTTCTTC. Translation: CASSLQDNEQFF.

This clonotype was found many times. This chain uses TRBV15 with TRBJ2-3; D unclear. The V gene's germline CDR1 is LNHNV and CDR2 YYDKDF (reference sequence). CDR3 length: 15 amino acids. Trimming took off 0 bases at V and 2 bases at J, with 9 bases between the two ends. CDR3 nucleotides: TGTGCCACCAGCAGAGATGACTTATACACAGATACGCAGTATTTT. Its translation: CATSRDDLYTDTQYF.

This clonotype is labeled medium-sized. The V call is TRBV20-1, the J call TRBJ2-3; 10 nucleotides match TRBD1. CDR1 is DFQATT and CDR2 is SNEGSKA in the germline V gene (reference sequence). Unmatched junction bases numbered 4, after V lost 4 bases and J lost 3 bases. The CDR3 extends over 14 amino acids. The CDR3 sequence: CSATRQGATDTQYF. The CDR3 DNA reads as TGCAGTGCTACCCGACAGGGGGCTACAGATACGCAGTATTTT.

The chain joins TRBV20-1 to TRBJ2-3; tentative D call: TRBD2 (6 bases). V lost 7 bases, J lost 0 bases, and 20 bases lay in between. Per germline, CDR1 DFQATT and CDR2 SNEGSKA (reference sequence). The CDR3 covers 16 residues. This CDR3 reads CSDGDRGGLSTDTQYF. CDR3 DNA sequence: TGCAGTGATGGAGATCGTGGAGGGTTGAGCACAGATACGCAGTATTTT.

This clonotype has a count of ten or more. The rearrangement links TRBV20-1 to TRBJ2-4; D tentatively fits TRBD1 or TRBD2 (6 bases each). Per the germline V gene, CDR1 is DFQATT and CDR2 is SNEGSKA (reference sequence). This CDR3 has 16 amino acids. With 5 bases removed from V and 1 base from J, the gap between germline ends came to 18 bases. The CDR3 loop is CSAGGRPGRAKNIQYF. The CDR3 nucleotides are TGCAGTGCTGGGGGGCGTCCGGGGAGGGCCAAAAACATTCAGTACTTC.

In its sample, this clonotype was seen many times. The V and J genes are TRBV6-5 and TRBJ2-3; TRBD2 is a possible D gene (7 bases). V was clipped by 3 bases and J by 5 bases, with 18 bases between them. The germline V gene encodes CDR1 MNHEY and CDR2 SVGAGI. This CDR3 has 16 amino acids. DNA for the CDR3: TGTGCCAGCAGTTATCGAGGGACAAGGGGGGGAGATACGCAGTATTTT. It specifies CASSYRGTRGGDTQYF.

This clonotype is medium-sized within its sample. This chain links TRBV12-3 or TRBV12-4 with TRBJ2-2, with D possibly being TRBD1 (6 bases). V was clipped by 3 bases and J by 7 bases, with 6 bases between them. The CDR3 totals 12 residues. DNA of the CDR3: TGTGCCAGCAGTTTGACAGGCGGGGAGCTGTTTTTT. Its translation is CASSLTGGELFF.

This clonotype has ten or more counts. The chain is built from TRBV4-3 and TRBJ1-5, with D unresolved. CDR1 is LGHNA and CDR2 is YSLEER in the germline V gene. This CDR3 is built from 15 residues. V shed 1 base and J shed 4 bases, with 11 bases lying between them. The CDR3 loop reads CASSQGVTKNQPQHF. CDR3 DNA sequence: TGCGCCAGCAGCCAAGGAGTGACAAAGAATCAGCCCCAGCATTTT.

The table lists this clonotype with many counts. The rearrangement links TRBV25-1 to TRBJ2-3; tentative D call: TRBD1 (6 bases). The CDR3 runs to 16 residues. CDR1 MGHDK and CDR2 SYGVNS come from the germline V gene. V lost 7 bases and J 0 bases, leaving 17 bases between the germline ends. CDR3 sequence (DNA): TGTGCCAGCATTCCTGGGACACTTACTAGCACAGATACGCAGTATTTT. Its translation: CASIPGTLTSTDTQYF.

The sample holds many counts of this clonotype. The gene calls are TRBV5-1 and TRBJ2-5; no clear D. Trimming left V 5 bases short and J 5 bases short, with 22 bases between. CDR1 is SGHRS, CDR2 YFSETQ, per germline. There are 16 residues in the CDR3. Written as DNA, the CDR3 is TGCGCCAGCAGTAGGGAACCTGGGGTGCTAGACGAGACCCAGTACTTC. This sequence encodes CASSREPGVLDETQYF. Full variable domain (missing parts from reference TRBV5-1 and TRBJ2-5): KAGVTQTPRYLIKTRGQQVTLSCSPISGHRSVSWYQQTPGQGLQFLFEYFSETQRNKGNFPGRFSGRQFSNSRSEMNVSTLELGDSALYLCASSREPGVLDETQYFGPGTRLLVL.

This clonotype was observed at least ten times. J is TRBJ2-7 and V is TRBV11-2; TRBD1 or TRBD2 may be the D gene (5 bases each). Trimming took 3 bases from V and 6 from J, leaving 18 bases between them. Germline V gene sequence: CDR1 SGHAT, CDR2 FQNNGV. The CDR3 is 15 amino acids. CDR3 nucleotide sequence: TGTGCCAGCAGCTTTGGGGGTGGATATTCCACCGAGCAGTACTTC. Residues: CASSFGGGYSTEQYF.

This clonotype appeared many times. The CDR3 protein is CASRTPGTSYEQYF. For the CDR3, the DNA is TGTGCCAGCAGAACGCCCGGGACTTCCTACGAGCAGTACTTC. The genes are TRBV6-2 or TRBV6-3 and TRBJ2-7; possibly TRBD2 for D (6 bases). Germline assignment: CDR1 MNHEY and CDR2 SVGEGT. Trimming took 6 bases from V and 1 from J, leaving 13 bases between them. The length of the CDR3 is 14 residues.

The table lists this clonotype with many counts. The chain is built from TRBV9 and TRBJ1-6, with D possibly being TRBD1 (5 bases). The CDR3 is made up of 14 amino acids. V lost 1 base and J lost 5, with 7 bases in between. Germline V gene sequence: CDR1 SGDLS, CDR2 YYNGEE. This CDR3 reads CASSVTGDNSPLHF. CDR3 sequence (DNA): TGTGCCAGCAGCGTAACGGGGGATAATTCACCCCTCCACTTT. The variable domain in full, completed from reference TRBV9 and TRBJ1-6, reads DSGVTQTPKHLITATGQRVTLRCSPRSGDLSVYWYQQSLDQGLQFLIQYYNGEERAKGNILERFSAQQFPDLHSELNLSSLELGDSALYFCASSVTGDNSPLHFGNGTRLTVT.

In this sample, this clonotype turned up many times. The rearrangement uses TRBV7-9 and TRBJ1-2; D is perhaps TRBD1 (5 bases). Germline V lookup: CDR1 SEHNR, CDR2 FQNEAQ (reference sequence). Trimming stripped 8 bases from V and 6 bases from J, with 16 bases between. The CDR3 length is 13 residues. For the CDR3, the DNA is TGTGCCAGCGGTTCCGGCAGGGAAAATGGCTACACCTTC. The encoded protein is CASGSGRENGYTF.

This clonotype was counted ten times or more. V is TRBV25-1 and J is TRBJ2-7, with 9 nucleotides matching TRBD1. Germline V gene lookup returns CDR1 MGHDK and CDR2 SYGVNS. V was pared by 1 base and J by 6 bases, with 16 bases of the junction left unmatched. This CDR3 is 18 amino acids long. This chain's CDR3 is CASSESEVFGQGWREQYF. CDR3 nucleotides: TGTGCCAGCAGTGAATCTGAAGTTTTCGGACAGGGGTGGCGCGAGCAGTACTTC.

This clonotype was recorded many times. CDR3 in amino acids: CASSLGESNEKLFF. The CDR3, as DNA: TGCGCCAGCAGCTTGGGGGAATCCAATGAAAAACTGTTTTTT. The V call is TRBV5-1, the J call TRBJ1-4; D gene ambiguous. The CDR3 consists of 14 residues. V gave up 0 bases and J gave up 5 bases, with 8 bases separating them. Germline V lookup: CDR1 SGHRS, CDR2 YFSETQ.

This clonotype occurred many times. The V call is TRBV20-1, the J call TRBJ2-1; no clear D. CDR1 is DFQATT, CDR2 SNEGSKA, per germline (reference sequence). This CDR3 has 10 amino acids. Trimming removed 5 bases at V and 13 bases at J, with 12 bases between. CDR3 amino acids: CSAWDSYQFF. CDR3 nucleotide sequence: TGCAGTGCTTGGGATAGCTACCAGTTCTTC.

This clonotype was detected ten times or more. The chain is built from TRBV5-1 and TRBJ2-3; D unclear. CDR3 size: 15 residues. Germline assignment: CDR1 SGHRS and CDR2 YFSETQ. Trimming took 0 bases from V and 2 from J, leaving 10 bases between them. The CDR3 DNA is TGCGCCAGCAGCTTGGATCCCGACCACACAGATACGCAGTATTTT. It is translated as CASSLDPDHTDTQYF.

There are many counts of this clonotype. V gene TRBV7-6 combines with J gene TRBJ2-2, with D uncertain. This CDR3 region has 14 residues. Germline-derived CDR1 and CDR2 are SGHVS and FNYEAQ. Trimming left V 4 bases short and J 4 bases short, with 10 bases between. CDR3 sequence (DNA): TGTGCCAGCAGCTCAGGACGGAGCACCGGGGAGCTGTTTTTT. Protein: CASSSGRSTGELFF.

Ten or more counts support this clonotype. This sequence joins TRBV28 and TRBJ1-5; the D is unclear. The germline V gene encodes CDR1 MDHEN and CDR2 SYDVKM. The CDR3 has 17 residues. V dropped 2 bases and J dropped 3 bases, with 17 bases sitting between them. The CDR3 loop is CASSLVIQTRVNQPQHF. In DNA, the CDR3 is TGTGCCAGCAGTTTAGTTATACAGACACGGGTCAATCAGCCCCAGCATTTT.

Judged by abundance, this clonotype is medium-sized (0.01 to 0.1%). The chain joins TRBV6-5 to TRBJ2-3, with D unclear. In germline, CDR1 is MNHEY, CDR2 SVGAGI. Between the trimmed V and J ends, which lost 3 bases and 1 base, there was a span of 8 bases. The CDR3 covers 14 residues. The CDR3 DNA is TGTGCCAGCAGTTATAGATTTGGCACAGATACGCAGTATTTT. Translating it yields CASSYRFGTDTQYF.

In its sample, this clonotype was seen many times. The chain joins TRBV30 to TRBJ2-2; a possible D gene is TRBD2 (6 bases). This CDR3 is built from 14 residues. Germline lookup yields CDR1 GTSNPN and CDR2 SVGIG (reference sequence). V lost 3 bases and J 5 bases, leaving 13 bases between the germline ends. CDR3 nucleotide sequence: TGTGCCTGGAGAGCATGGGGAGGTACCGGGGAGCTGTTTTTT. Its translation: CAWRAWGGTGELFF.

This clonotype was seen only a few times. In DNA, the CDR3 is TGTGCCATCAGTGAGAGGACTAGCGGGCACAATGAGCAGTTCTTC. Protein product: CAISERTSGHNEQFF. The chain uses TRBV10-3 and TRBJ2-1; 11 bases fit TRBD2. CDR1 and CDR2 from the germline V gene are ENHRY and SYGVKD. The CDR3 is made up of 15 amino acids. Trimming at V came to 2 bases and at J to 5 bases, leaving 2 bases not matched to a gene.

This clonotype showed up many times. The rearrangement uses TRBV10-3 and TRBJ2-1, with D perhaps matching TRBD1 (6 bases). V lost 3 bases to trimming and J lost 2 bases, with 14 bases between them. CDR3 size: 16 residues. Germline V gives CDR1 ENHRY, CDR2 SYGVKD. The CDR3 protein is CAISENQGPAYNEQFF. The CDR3 nucleotides are TGTGCCATCAGTGAAAACCAGGGGCCCGCCTACAATGAGCAGTTCTTC.

In regard to this clonotype: With a much larger clone just one base away, this may be a read error. The chain has TRBV12-3 or TRBV12-4 and TRBJ2-5; no clear D. This CDR3 spans 14 amino acids. The CDR3 DNA sequence: TGTGCCAGCAATTTATTGGGCAGGCAAGAGACCCAGTACTTC. Its protein product is CASNLLGRQETQYF.